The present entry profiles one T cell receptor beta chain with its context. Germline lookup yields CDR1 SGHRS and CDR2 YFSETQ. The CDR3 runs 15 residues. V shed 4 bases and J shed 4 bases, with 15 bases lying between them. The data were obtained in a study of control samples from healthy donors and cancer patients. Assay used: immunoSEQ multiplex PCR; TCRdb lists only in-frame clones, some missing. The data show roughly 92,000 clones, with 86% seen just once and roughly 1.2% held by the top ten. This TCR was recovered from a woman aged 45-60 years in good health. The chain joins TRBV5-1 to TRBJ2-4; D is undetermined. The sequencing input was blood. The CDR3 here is CASSLGNSVKNIQYF. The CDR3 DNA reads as TGCGCCAGCAGCCTTGGAAATTCGGTGAAAAACATTCAGTACTTC.